The clone carrying this T cell receptor (delta chain) has just a few counts. TCRdb fed the reads into CATT to redo clone calling. The sample has some 11,000 delta-chain clones, 3.5% seen once. Trimming removed 2 bases from V and 0 bases from J, with 22 bases in between. The CDR3 totals 19 residues. CDR1 and CDR2 (germline): TSWWSYY, QGS. This specimen comes from a study of gamma-delta chains in newborns, infants, children. About the study: Microbial exposure reportedly drives polyclonal innate γδ T cell expansion after birth.

The chain joins TRDV1 to TRDJ1; possibly TRDD2 or TRDD3 for D (7 bases each). The origin of this receptor is a child who was a newborn, infant or young child, either healthy, febrile or measles-vaccinated (not recorded which). Input material: blood. The CDR3 sequence: CALGEFLRLGLPYTDKLIF. The CDR3 DNA is TGTGCTCTTGGGGAATTCCTACGACTGGGGTTACCGTACACCGATAAACTCATCTTT.